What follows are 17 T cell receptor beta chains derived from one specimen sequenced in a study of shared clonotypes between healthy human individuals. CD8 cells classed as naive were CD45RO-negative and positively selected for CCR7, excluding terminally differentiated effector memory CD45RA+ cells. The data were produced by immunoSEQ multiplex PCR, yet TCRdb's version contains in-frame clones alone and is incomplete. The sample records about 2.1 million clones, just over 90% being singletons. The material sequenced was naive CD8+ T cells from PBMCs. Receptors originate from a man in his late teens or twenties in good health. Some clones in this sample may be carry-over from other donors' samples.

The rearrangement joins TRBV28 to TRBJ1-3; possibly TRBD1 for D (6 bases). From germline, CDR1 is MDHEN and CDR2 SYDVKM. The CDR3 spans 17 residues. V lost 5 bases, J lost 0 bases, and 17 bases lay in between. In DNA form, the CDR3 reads TGTGCCAGCAGTCCAGGGGTCTGGGGGACCTCTGGAAACACCATATATTTT. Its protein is CASSPGVWGTSGNTIYF.

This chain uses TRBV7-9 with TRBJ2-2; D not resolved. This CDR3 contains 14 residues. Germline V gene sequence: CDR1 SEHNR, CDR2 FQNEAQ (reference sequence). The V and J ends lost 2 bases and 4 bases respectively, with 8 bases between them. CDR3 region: CASSLSESTGELFF. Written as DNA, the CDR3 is TGTGCCAGCAGCTTATCCGAGTCCACCGGGGAGCTGTTTTTT.

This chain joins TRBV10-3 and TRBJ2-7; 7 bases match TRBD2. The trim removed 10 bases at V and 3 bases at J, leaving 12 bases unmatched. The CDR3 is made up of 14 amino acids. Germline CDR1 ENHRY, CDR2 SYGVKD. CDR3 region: CATGRQEQLYEQYF. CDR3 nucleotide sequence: TGTGCCACCGGGAGGCAGGAACAGCTCTACGAGCAGTACTTC.

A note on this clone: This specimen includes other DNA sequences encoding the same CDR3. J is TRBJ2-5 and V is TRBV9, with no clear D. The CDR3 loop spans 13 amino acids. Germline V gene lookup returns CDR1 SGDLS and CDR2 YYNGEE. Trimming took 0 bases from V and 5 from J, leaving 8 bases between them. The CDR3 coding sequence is TGTGCCAGCAGCGTAGACCTTTTGGAGACCCAGTACTTC. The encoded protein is CASSVDLLETQYF.

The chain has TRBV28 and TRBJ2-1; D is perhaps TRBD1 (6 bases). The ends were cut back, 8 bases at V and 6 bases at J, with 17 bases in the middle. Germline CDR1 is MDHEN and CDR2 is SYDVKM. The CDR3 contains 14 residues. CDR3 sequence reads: CASHPGHWTNEQFF. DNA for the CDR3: TGTGCCAGCCATCCGGGACACTGGACCAATGAGCAGTTCTTC.

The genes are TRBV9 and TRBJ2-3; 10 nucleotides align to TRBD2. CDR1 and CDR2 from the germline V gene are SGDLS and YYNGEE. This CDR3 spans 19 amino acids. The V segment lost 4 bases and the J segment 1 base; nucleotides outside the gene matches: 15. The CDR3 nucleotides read TGTGCCAGCAGCCACCCAATCATTGACGGGACTAGCGGCACAGATACGCAGTATTTT. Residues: CASSHPIIDGTSGTDTQYF.

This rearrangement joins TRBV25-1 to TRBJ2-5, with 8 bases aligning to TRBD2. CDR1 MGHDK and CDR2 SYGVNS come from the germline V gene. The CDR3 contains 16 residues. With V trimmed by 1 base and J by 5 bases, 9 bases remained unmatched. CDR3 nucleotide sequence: TGTGCCAGCAGTGAATTTCGGGAGGGCCGGGGGGAGACCCAGTACTTC. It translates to CASSEFREGRGETQYF.

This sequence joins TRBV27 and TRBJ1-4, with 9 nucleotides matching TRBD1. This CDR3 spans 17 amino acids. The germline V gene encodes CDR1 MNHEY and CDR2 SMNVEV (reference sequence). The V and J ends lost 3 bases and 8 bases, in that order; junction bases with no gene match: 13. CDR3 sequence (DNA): TGTGCCAGCAGTTTCCGTCCTCTACAGGGGGCTGGGGAAAAACTGTTTTTT. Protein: CASSFRPLQGAGEKLFF.

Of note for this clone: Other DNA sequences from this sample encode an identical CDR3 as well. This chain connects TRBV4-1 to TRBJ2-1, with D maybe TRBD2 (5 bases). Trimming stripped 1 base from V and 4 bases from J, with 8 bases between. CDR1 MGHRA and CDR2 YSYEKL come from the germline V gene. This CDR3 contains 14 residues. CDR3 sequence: CASSQGLLYNEQFF. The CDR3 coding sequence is TGCGCCAGCAGCCAAGGACTACTTTACAATGAGCAGTTCTTC.

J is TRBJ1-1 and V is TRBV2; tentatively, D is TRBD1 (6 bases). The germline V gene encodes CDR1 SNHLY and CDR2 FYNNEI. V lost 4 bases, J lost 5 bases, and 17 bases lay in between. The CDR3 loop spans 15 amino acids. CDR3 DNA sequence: TGTGCCAGCAGTGCGGACAGCGGTCCATGGACTGAAGCTTTCTTT. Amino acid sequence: CASSADSGPWTEAFF.

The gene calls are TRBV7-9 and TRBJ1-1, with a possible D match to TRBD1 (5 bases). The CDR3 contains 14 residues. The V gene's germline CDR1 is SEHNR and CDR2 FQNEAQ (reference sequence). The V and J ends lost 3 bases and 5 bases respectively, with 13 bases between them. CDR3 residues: CASSFGGGRTEAFF. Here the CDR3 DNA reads TGTGCCAGCAGCTTTGGGGGTGGAAGGACTGAAGCTTTCTTT.

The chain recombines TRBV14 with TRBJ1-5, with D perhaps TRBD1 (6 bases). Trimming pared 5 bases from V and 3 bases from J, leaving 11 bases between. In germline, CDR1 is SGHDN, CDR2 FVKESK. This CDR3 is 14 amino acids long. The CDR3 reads CASSLTGINQPQHF. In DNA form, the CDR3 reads TGTGCCAGCAGCTTAACAGGGATCAATCAGCCCCAGCATTTT.

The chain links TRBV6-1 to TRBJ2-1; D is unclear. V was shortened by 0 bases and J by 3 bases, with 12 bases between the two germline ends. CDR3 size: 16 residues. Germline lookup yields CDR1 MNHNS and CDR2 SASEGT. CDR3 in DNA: TGTGCCAGCAGTGAAGCGTTGAGACATTACTACAATGAGCAGTTCTTC. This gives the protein CASSEALRHYYNEQFF.

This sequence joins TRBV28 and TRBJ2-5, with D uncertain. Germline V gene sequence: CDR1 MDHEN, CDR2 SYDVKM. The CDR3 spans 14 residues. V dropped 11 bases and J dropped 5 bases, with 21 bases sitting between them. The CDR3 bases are TGTGCCGTGGCAGAAGACGCCGATGGGGAGACCCAGTACTTC. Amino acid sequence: CAVAEDADGETQYF.

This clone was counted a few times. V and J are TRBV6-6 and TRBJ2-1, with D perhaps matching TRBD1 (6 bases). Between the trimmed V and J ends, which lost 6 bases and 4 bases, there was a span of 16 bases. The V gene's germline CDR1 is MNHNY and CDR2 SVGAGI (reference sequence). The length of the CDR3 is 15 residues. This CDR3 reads CASSQGQGPYNEQFF. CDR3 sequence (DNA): TGTGCCAGCAGCCAGGGGCAGGGGCCTTACAATGAGCAGTTCTTC.

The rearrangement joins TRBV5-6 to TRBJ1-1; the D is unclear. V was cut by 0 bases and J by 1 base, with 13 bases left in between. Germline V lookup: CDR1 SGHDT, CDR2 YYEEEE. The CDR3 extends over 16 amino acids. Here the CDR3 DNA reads TGTGCCAGCAGCTTGGCTGTTAGGGAACCGAACACTGAAGCTTTCTTT. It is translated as CASSLAVREPNTEAFF. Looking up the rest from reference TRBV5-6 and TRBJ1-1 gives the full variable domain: DAGVTQSPTHLIKTRGQQVTLRCSPKSGHDTVSWYQQALGQGPQFIFQYYEEEERQRGNFPDRFSGHQFPNYSSELNVNALLLGDSALYLCASSLAVREPNTEAFFGQGTRLTVV.

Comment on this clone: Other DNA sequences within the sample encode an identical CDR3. The CDR3 region is CASSERRTYEQYF. CDR3 sequence (DNA): TGTGCCAGCAGTGAGAGGAGAACCTACGAGCAGTACTTC. The J gene is TRBJ2-7, the V gene TRBV6-1; no clear D gene. Germline V CDR1 and CDR2: MNHNS, SASEGT. The V and J ends lost 3 bases and 2 bases respectively, with 8 bases between them. The CDR3 extends over 13 amino acids.